A selection of T cell receptor beta chains follows, all from one sample in a study of blood T cell repertoires in COVID-19. Assay used: immunoSEQ multiplex PCR; TCRdb lists only in-frame clones, some missing. The repertoire includes roughly 250,000 clones, 82% of them detected once, and around 12% sits in the top ten. Sequencing was carried out using peripheral blood. These TCRs come from a woman aged 60 to 75 with active or convalescent COVID-19. Both conserved end residues are part of each CDR3. Each record gives: clone size, V gene, CDR3 protein. Size values are once, few and many counts, or a class for expanded clones, and some rows have none.

abundance: .; v_gene: TRBV19; CDR3aa: CASSIEGTYGYTF
abundance: .; v_gene: TRBV2; CDR3aa: CASSEAERYGYTF
abundance: many; v_gene: TRBV6-6; CDR3aa: CASSSDRVYGYTF
abundance: .; v_gene: TRBV7-3; CDR3aa: CASSFSQGYGYTF
abundance: .; v_gene: TRBV2; CDR3aa: CASRGNSYEQYF
abundance: .; v_gene: TRBV19; CDR3aa: CASNPRDRGHLDYGYTF
abundance: .; v_gene: TRBV5-1; CDR3aa: CASSLEKAIGETQYF
abundance: few; v_gene: TRBV12-3/TRBV12-4; CDR3aa: CASSFQDSDGYTF
abundance: .; v_gene: TRBV4-1; CDR3aa: CASSRDRGAIEAFF
abundance: .; v_gene: TRBV2; CDR3aa: CASRADSLYGYTF
abundance: .; v_gene: TRBV7-8; CDR3aa: CASSLATGSEEQFF
abundance: .; v_gene: TRBV19; CDR3aa: CASSQGHVQPQHF
abundance: .; v_gene: TRBV23-1; CDR3aa: CASSHPIGQGWSGELFF
abundance: few; v_gene: TRBV7-3; CDR3aa: CASSPGTAFSGANVLTF
abundance: .; v_gene: TRBV24-1; CDR3aa: CATSDRDRGPQDTQYF
abundance: many; v_gene: TRBV7-2; CDR3aa: CASSGSGHGELFF
abundance: .; v_gene: TRBV7-9; CDR3aa: CASSLGQGGTDTQYF
abundance: .; v_gene: TRBV5-1; CDR3aa: CASSPLDSGLGETQYF
abundance: .; v_gene: TRBV4-1; CDR3aa: CASSQDSGTSSGEQYF
abundance: few; v_gene: TRBV7-9; CDR3aa: CASSPGQGGSPLHF
abundance: .; v_gene: TRBV9; CDR3aa: CASSFLDRGSYGYTF
abundance: .; v_gene: TRBV11-2; CDR3aa: CASIGGTGDNTGELFF
abundance: once; v_gene: TRBV6-1; CDR3aa: CASSEGGGTF
abundance: once; v_gene: TRBV4-1; CDR3aa: CASRLADSYNEQFF
abundance: .; v_gene: TRBV6-4; CDR3aa: CASSDQRGGGTDTQYF
abundance: .; v_gene: TRBV7-2; CDR3aa: CASSLASGESQPQHF
abundance: .; v_gene: TRBV2; CDR3aa: CASSGRQGANYGYTF
abundance: .; v_gene: TRBV7-3; CDR3aa: CASSPQGAGTEAFF
abundance: .; v_gene: TRBV7-2; CDR3aa: CASRTQLASTDTQYF
abundance: once; v_gene: TRBV4-3; CDR3aa: CASSQDLLFPYNEQFF
abundance: .; v_gene: TRBV10-3; CDR3aa: CAISGTANQPQHF
abundance: .; v_gene: TRBV7-2; CDR3aa: CASSLGTTVRGEQYF
abundance: .; v_gene: TRBV11-2; CDR3aa: CASTRGRINTGELFF
abundance: .; v_gene: TRBV27; CDR3aa: CASSFTLQGVYGYTF
abundance: .; v_gene: TRBV6-5; CDR3aa: CASRWQGGEQFF
abundance: .; v_gene: TRBV4-1; CDR3aa: CASSQDYARPSNEQFF
abundance: once; v_gene: TRBV19; CDR3aa: CASSKRPGGRGNQPQHF
abundance: .; v_gene: TRBV30; CDR3aa: CAWSELVEQFF
abundance: .; v_gene: TRBV7-3; CDR3aa: CASSFAGGADTQYF
abundance: once; v_gene: TRBV6-5; CDR3aa: CASSYGGSSYNEQFF
abundance: .; v_gene: TRBV6-4; CDR3aa: CASSAQGQGNTGELFF
abundance: many; v_gene: TRBV14; CDR3aa: CASSHREGGTEAFF
abundance: .; v_gene: TRBV18; CDR3aa: CASSPSSTDTQYF
abundance: .; v_gene: TRBV6-5; CDR3aa: CASSLTRLTDTQYF
abundance: .; v_gene: TRBV2; CDR3aa: CASRASAGYGYTF
abundance: .; v_gene: TRBV6-2/TRBV6-3; CDR3aa: CASSYSPSGWYEQFF
abundance: .; v_gene: TRBV9; CDR3aa: CASSVGGWETQYF
abundance: .; v_gene: TRBV30; CDR3aa: CAWSVHAGGYTF
abundance: .; v_gene: TRBV9; CDR3aa: CASSGGRVDEAFF